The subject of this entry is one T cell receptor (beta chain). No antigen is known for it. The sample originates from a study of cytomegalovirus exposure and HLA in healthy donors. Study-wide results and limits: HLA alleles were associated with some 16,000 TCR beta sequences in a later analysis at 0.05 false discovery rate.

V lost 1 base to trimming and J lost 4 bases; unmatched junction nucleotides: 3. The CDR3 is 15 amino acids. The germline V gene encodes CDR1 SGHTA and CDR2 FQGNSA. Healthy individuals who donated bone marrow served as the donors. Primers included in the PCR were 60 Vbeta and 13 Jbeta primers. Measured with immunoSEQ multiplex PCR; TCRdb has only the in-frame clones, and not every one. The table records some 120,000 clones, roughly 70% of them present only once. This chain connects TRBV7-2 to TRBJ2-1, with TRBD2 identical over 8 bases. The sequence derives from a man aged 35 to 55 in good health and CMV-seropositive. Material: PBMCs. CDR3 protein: CASSLGAGAYNEQFF. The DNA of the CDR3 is TGTGCCAGCAGCTTAGGAGCGGGGGCTTACAATGAGCAGTTCTTC.